Included here is one T cell receptor beta chain sequence, with context. This clonotype has only a few counts. No antigen is known for it. No quality values exist for individual bases; no much larger clone is one base distant. The roughly 39 donors, aged about 6 to 95 years, were systemically healthy Caucasian individuals from Russia. Each donor gave roughly 9.5 milliliters of peripheral blood, collected into EDTA-treated Vacutainer tubes. Ficoll-Paque density-gradient centrifugation was used to isolate PBMCs, with at least 6 million per sample. Trizol reagent was used to extract total RNA from PBMCs, with at least 6 micrograms per sample. The percentages of naive CD45RAhigh/CD27high T cells were determined by flow cytometry on a PBMC aliquot from every donor. Inclusive of the bounding cysteine and phenylalanine, the CDR3 is 15 residues long. Kept here is only the CDR3 DNA, which spans 45 bases and is read in frame from base 1. CDR1 is given as SGHKS and CDR2 as YYEKEE, both from the germline V gene (reference sequence). The V end loses 0 bases and the J end loses 10 bases, and a stretch of 14 bases separates them.

This entry belongs to a study of blood T cells in healthy people across ages (dated by TCRdb to the mid-2010s). For the wider study: In model experiments, roughly one uniquely barcoded TCR beta cDNA molecule per two T cells was captured by template switching. Donors were grouped into four age groups: young (average 16 years), middle-aged (roughly 40), aged (around 62) and long-lived (just over 80). To avoid experimental bias, donors of different ages were randomly spread across the sequencing lanes. The study measured age-related changes in TCR beta repertoire diversity using deep sequencing normalized with unique cDNA molecular identifiers. The study analyzed two additional independent replicas of 1 million unique cDNA reads from the same blood draw for two donors, one aged 18 to 29 and one aged 80 or older. Overall study results and their limits: Compared with the aged group, the long-lived group had more naive CD4+ T cells, fewer expanded clones and increased TCR diversity, suggesting age selection. Conclusive comparison of naive and antigen-experienced compartments was prevented by the profiling of bulk unsorted PBMCs. Because donor CMV infection status was unknown, age-related changes in expanded clonotypes were potentially confounded. Observed TCR beta diversity per million T cells fell roughly linearly with age, and a significant reduction was already apparent by age around 40. Estimates of total diversity from one million sequenced T cells were regarded as lower bounds and underestimates. Observed TCR beta diversity correlated strongly with the percentage of naive T cells measured by flow cytometry.

The library was built by means of 5' RACE. The sequencer listed for this sample is Illumina HiSeq 2500. A second roughly 7 to 11 cycle PCR used a sample-barcoded 5' primer and a J-beta primer mix. A unique molecular identifier was introduced onto each TCR beta cDNA molecule by a template-switch 5' adaptor carrying 12 random nucleotides. At least 2.5 million CDR3-containing paired-end reads were obtained from each sample. First-strand cDNA was synthesized from all RNA with the Mint cDNA synthesis kit, primed by a TRBC-specific oligonucleotide. Following uracil-DNA glycosylase treatment, a first 18-cycle PCR with universal primers M1SS and BC2_uni_R was performed on all cDNA. Turning to the authors' computational methods: For normalization, 1 million high-quality reads, each with a distinct molecular identifier, were randomly selected from each sample. Reads with shared molecular identifiers were discarded instead of being binned into consensus sequences. CDR3 identification, clonotype clustering and error correction used MiTCR with a Q25 quality threshold and the strictest error-elimination algorithm. A nonparametric unseen species model with Euler transformation was used to estimate lower-bound total TCR beta diversity. The public reads were run again by TCRdb, first through fastp at Q25 and then through MiXCR, and only productive beta chains were kept. Rows with one shared CDR3 protein collapse into an entry with the most common genes and DNA. These V and J calls are TCRdb output, not the study's own analysis. Across this sample there are approximately 850,000 distinct CDR3 sequences, with under 45% seen only once. The ten largest clones represent roughly 18% of the sample.

The receptor was isolated from a man aged 55 to 70 in good health. The rearrangement combines TRBV5-5 with TRBJ1-6; TRBD1 is a weak D gene call, 5 bases matching. The sample comprised blood. The CDR3 has the sequence CASSLEWDLRSPLHF. In nucleotide form, the sequence is TGTGCCAGCAGCTTGGAGTGGGACCTGCGGTCACCCCTCCACTTT.